Listed below are T cell receptor beta chains from one sample, sequenced in a study of CDR3 diversity in severe acne. TCRdb itself ran the PCR reads through MiXCR, one entry per CDR3 protein. The data show some 85,000 distinct CDR3 sequences, about half seen once. The sequencing input was blood. The source of these receptors is a male donor with severe acne vulgaris. Each CDR3 is given with its conserved first and last residue. The D gene is left open where the match is weak. Clone size is shown for a subset of rows, as once, few, many or a class of expanded clone.

v_gene,abundance,d_gene,j_gene,CDR3aa,CDR3nt
TRBV4-3,NA,NA,TRBJ2-2,CASSQERIHLHRGAVF,TGCGCCAGCAGCCAAGAAAGGATTCACCTCCACCGGGGAGCTGTTTTT
TRBV6-5,NA,TRBD1,TRBJ2-5,CASSYGPGQGETQYF,TGTGCCAGCAGTTACGGTCCGGGACAGGGCGAGACCCAGTACTTC
TRBV7-2,few,NA,TRBJ2-7,CASSLNNYEQYF,TGTGCCAGCAGTCTGAATAACTACGAGCAGTACTTC
TRBV11-2,NA,NA,TRBJ2-1,CASNLDDGQYNEQFF,TGTGCCAGCAACCTAGACGACGGGCAATACAATGAGCAGTTCTTC
TRBV4-1,many,TRBD1,TRBJ1-1,CASSHRQGNTEAFF,TGCGCCAGCAGCCACAGACAGGGGAACACTGAAGCTTTCTTT
TRBV6-2/TRBV6-3,many,NA,TRBJ2-3,CASSILDAQYF,TGTGCCAGCAGTATCCTAGATGCGCAGTATTTT
TRBV6-4,NA,TRBD2,TRBJ2-1,CASSVPPSHVAGSSYNEQFF,TGTGCCAGCAGTGTACCCCCTTCACATGTAGCGGGGAGCTCCTACAATGAGCAGTTCTTC
TRBV13,many,NA,TRBJ2-3,CASRPHGDARADTQYF,TGTGCCAGCAGACCCCACGGGGACGCGAGGGCAGATACGCAGTATTTT
TRBV5-1,many,TRBD2,TRBJ2-7,CASSFLAGGPNEQYF,TGCGCCAGCAGCTTTCTAGCGGGAGGGCCTAACGAGCAGTACTTC
TRBV6-2/TRBV6-3,NA,TRBD2,TRBJ2-3,CASSYGTSGRDTQYF,TGTGCCAGCAGTTACGGGACTAGCGGGAGGGATACGCAGTATTTT
TRBV10-2,NA,NA,TRBJ1-5,CASQEDYSNQPQHF,TGCGCCAGCCAAGAGGATTATAGCAATCAGCCCCAGCATTTT
TRBV15,many,TRBD2,TRBJ2-2,CATSESGRALIGELFF,TGTGCCACCAGCGAGAGCGGGAGGGCCCTCATCGGGGAGCTGTTTTTT
TRBV12-3/TRBV12-4,many,NA,TRBJ2-3,CASSLQGVDTQYF,TGTGCCAGCAGTTTGCAGGGAGTCGATACGCAGTATTTT
TRBV7-3,NA,TRBD2,TRBJ2-1,CASSGTSGRDEQFF,TGTGCCAGCAGCGGGACTAGCGGGAGGGATGAGCAGTTCTTC
TRBV30,NA,NA,TRBJ2-3,CAWSVLNTQYF,TGTGCCTGGAGTGTTTTAAATACGCAGTATTTT
TRBV2,many,TRBD2,TRBJ2-5,CAGSDSGGGETQYF,TGTGCCGGCAGTGACTCGGGAGGCGGGGAGACCCAGTACTTC
TRBV6-1,many,NA,TRBJ1-1,CASSGRSGAAFF,TGTGCCAGCAGTGGCAGGAGCGGGGCGGCTTTCTTT
TRBV7-9,NA,NA,TRBJ1-1,CASSRGKRTPPPAFF,TGTGCCAGCAGCAGGGGGAAACGCACCCCCCCCCCCGCTTTCTTT
TRBV19,NA,NA,TRBJ1-1,CASSISQGITEAFF,TGTGCCAGTAGTATATCACAGGGTATCACTGAAGCTTTCTTT
TRBV6-5,many,NA,TRBJ2-5,CASGVETQYF,TGTGCCAGCGGGGTCGAGACCCAGTACTTC
TRBV7-9,NA,NA,TRBJ2-5,CASRGGQGRETQYF,TGTGCCAGCAGGGGCGGGCAGGGAAGAGAGACCCAGTACTTC
TRBV5-1,medium-sized,NA,TRBJ2-2,CASSLGGSGNTGELFF,TGCGCCAGCAGCTTGGGTGGTAGCGGGAACACCGGGGAGCTGTTTTTT
TRBV20-1,NA,TRBD2,TRBJ2-1,CSRTSGRPYNEQFF,TGCAGCAGGACTAGCGGGCGCCCCTACAATGAGCAGTTCTTC
TRBV10-1,many,NA,TRBJ2-7,CASSDVEVPGEQYF,TGCGCCAGCAGTGATGTGGAAGTCCCTGGGGAGCAGTACTTC
TRBV12-3/TRBV12-4,NA,TRBD1,TRBJ2-7,CASSIDRGLYEQYF,TGTGCCAGCAGTATCGACAGGGGTCTCTACGAGCAGTACTTC
TRBV20-1,many,NA,TRBJ2-3,CSASPLTLTPDTQYF,TGCAGTGCTAGTCCTTTGACCTTGACCCCAGATACGCAGTATTTT
TRBV13,few,TRBD2,TRBJ2-2,CASSLGLAGVTTGELFF,TGTGCCAGCAGCTTAGGCCTAGCGGGAGTTACCACCGGGGAGCTGTTTTTT
TRBV5-1,NA,NA,TRBJ2-5,CASSLAGWRVQETQYF,TGCGCCAGCAGCTTGGCCGGTTGGCGGGTACAGGAGACCCAGTACTTC
TRBV6-1,many,NA,TRBJ1-5,CASTRGGGTYQPRHF,TGTGCCAGCACGAGGGGCGGGGGTACTTATCAGCCCCGGCATTTT
TRBV7-3,NA,TRBD2,TRBJ2-1,CASSLASGSRDEQFF,TGTGCCAGCAGCTTAGCTAGCGGGAGTAGGGATGAGCAGTTCTTC
TRBV29-1,NA,NA,TRBJ2-6,CSVEGGTGPAGANVLTF,TGCAGCGTTGAAGGGGGAACAGGACCGGCAGGGGCCAACGTCCTGACTTTC
TRBV12-3/TRBV12-4,few,NA,TRBJ1-2,CASSYETAYGYTF,TGTGCCAGCAGTTACGAGACAGCGTATGGCTACACCTTC
TRBV20-1,NA,TRBD2,TRBJ2-1,CSATGGSGRAGEQFF,TGCAGTGCTACCGGGGGAAGCGGGAGGGCCGGTGAGCAGTTCTTC
TRBV12-3/TRBV12-4,many,NA,TRBJ1-5,CASRFRVGQPQHF,TGTGCCAGCAGGTTCAGGGTTGGGCAGCCCCAGCATTTT
TRBV2,many,NA,TRBJ2-5,CASSVPRERTFQETQYF,TGTGCCAGCAGTGTTCCTCGAGAGCGGACCTTCCAAGAGACCCAGTACTTC
TRBV15,NA,TRBD1,TRBJ1-5,CATSTGGSNQPQHF,TGTGCCACTTCCACAGGGGGTAGCAATCAGCCCCAGCATTTT
TRBV9,NA,NA,TRBJ1-1,CASSLSPGARNTEAFF,TGTGCCAGCAGTTTATCCCCAGGGGCCCGGAACACTGAAGCTTTCTTT
TRBV4-2,NA,NA,TRBJ2-7,CASSLSLGRGVNYEQYF,TGTGCCAGCAGCTTAAGCTTGGGCAGGGGGGTTAACTACGAGCAGTACTTC